These 8 T cell receptor beta chains share one sample of origin, sequenced in a study of blood T cell repertoires in COVID-19. Clones were read by immunoSEQ multiplex PCR, and TCRdb kept only the in-frame ones, dropping some. Here the sample spans more than 85,000 clones, roughly 92% being singletons. The material sequenced was peripheral blood. The receptors were gathered from a woman aged 50 to 65 with COVID-19, enrolled during active disease.

This chain links TRBV6-4 with TRBJ1-5; 8 bases map to TRBD1. CDR1 is MRHNA, CDR2 SNTAGT, per germline. The V segment lost 2 bases and the J segment 5 bases; nucleotides outside the gene matches: 5. CDR3 length: 15 residues. The CDR3 loop is CASSDSRGHDQPQHF. As DNA, the CDR3 is TGTGCCAGCAGTGACAGCAGGGGGCACGATCAGCCCCAGCATTTT.

The chain links TRBV9 to TRBJ1-5; D call uncertain. This CDR3 has 14 residues. The V end was cut by 4 bases, the J end by 2 bases, with 10 bases between. Germline CDR1 is SGDLS and CDR2 is YYNGEE. CDR3 in amino acids: CASSPDEGNQPQHF. DNA of the CDR3: TGTGCCAGCAGCCCAGACGAGGGCAATCAGCCCCAGCATTTT.

The rearrangement joins TRBV4-2 to TRBJ2-3; 14 bases are a match to TRBD2. The CDR3 is 16 amino acids. V was clipped by 5 bases and J by 6 bases; unmatched bases: 7. Germline CDR1 and CDR2: LGHNA and YNFKEQ. Written as DNA, the CDR3 is TGTGCCAGCAGCTCGACTAGCGGGGGGGCTGGGGATACGCAGTATTTT. It specifies CASSSTSGGAGDTQYF.

The CDR3 sequence: CAWSRGGKLFF. The CDR3, as DNA: TGTGCCTGGAGCCGTGGGGGGAAACTGTTTTTT. The rearrangement uses TRBV30 and TRBJ1-4, with D perhaps matching TRBD1 (5 bases). Germline V lookup: CDR1 GTSNPN, CDR2 SVGIG (reference sequence). The CDR3 is made up of 11 amino acids. V was pared by 3 bases and J by 11 bases, with 10 bases between.

The chain combines TRBV5-5 with TRBJ2-6; TRBD1 aligns across 7 bases. This CDR3 region has 15 residues. Trimming at V came to 4 bases and at J to 2 bases, leaving 3 bases not matched to a gene. Per germline, CDR1 SGHKS and CDR2 YYEKEE (reference sequence). In DNA form, the CDR3 reads TGTGCCAGCAGCACCACAGGGGCTGGGGCCAACGTCCTGACTTTC. It encodes CASSTTGAGANVLTF.

The CDR3 loop reads CASSLVAPNTEAFF. CDR3 coding DNA: TGTGCCAGCAGCTTAGTGGCCCCGAACACTGAAGCTTTCTTT. This chain links TRBV7-9 with TRBJ1-1; D is undetermined. Germline-derived CDR1 and CDR2 are SEHNR and FQNEAQ (reference sequence). V lost 1 base and J lost 1, with 7 bases in between. This CDR3 comprises 14 residues.

The chain recombines TRBV4-2 with TRBJ1-3, with no clear D. Trimming took off 4 bases at V and 0 bases at J, with 10 bases between the two ends. The length of the CDR3 is 15 residues. In germline, CDR1 is LGHNA, CDR2 YNFKEQ. CDR3 sequence: CASSLSWSSGNTIYF. The CDR3 DNA follows: TGTGCCAGCAGCCTTAGCTGGAGCTCTGGAAACACCATATATTTT.

This chain joins TRBV5-1 and TRBJ1-4, with TRBD1 matching 7 bases. After removal of 4 bases from V and 3 bases from J, the junction contained 3 bases not matched to a gene. The length of the CDR3 is 14 residues. The germline V gene encodes CDR1 SGHRS and CDR2 YFSETQ. The CDR3 DNA reads TGCGCCAGCAGCATCGGGACAGCTAATGAAAAACTGTTTTTT. This codes for CASSIGTANEKLFF.